A selection of T cell receptor beta chains follows, all from one sample in a study of regulatory T cells in long-lasting Graves disease. MiXCR was run by TCRdb on the multiplex PCR reads, yielding one entry per CDR3 protein. The table records 350,000 to 500,000 distinct CDR3 sequences, over 20% of them present only once. Sequencing used peripheral blood mononuclear cells (PBMCs), obtained when the disease was refractory, from a patient treated with antithyroid drugs. Receptor source: a female donor with Graves disease. CDR3s include the opening cysteine and the closing phenylalanine or tryptophan. A D gene is named only where the DNA matches it firmly. A clone size is listed for some rows: how often the clone was seen (once, few, many), or a class if it is expanded.

J: TRBJ1-1; size: many; V: TRBV3-1; D: TRBD1; CDR3: CASSKSQGASEAFF; DNA: TGTGCCAGCAGCAAAAGCCAGGGGGCCTCTGAAGCTTTCTTT
J: TRBJ2-5; size: many; V: TRBV24-1; D: TRBD1; CDR3: CATSERGQGIQETQYF; DNA: TGTGCCACCAGTGAGAGGGGACAGGGGATCCAAGAGACCCAGTACTTC
J: TRBJ2-7; size: few; V: TRBV12-3/TRBV12-4; D: .; CDR3: CASRRRSYEQYF; DNA: TGTGCCAGCAGACGCCGCTCCTACGAGCAGTACTTC
J: TRBJ2-7; size: many; V: TRBV2; D: .; CDR3: CASSGLAYEQYF; DNA: TGTGCCAGCAGCGGGTTGGCCTACGAGCAGTACTTC
J: TRBJ2-1; size: .; V: TRBV6-1; D: .; CDR3: CASTELAASYNEQFF; DNA: TGTGCCAGCACGGAATTAGCGGCCTCCTACAATGAGCAGTTCTTC
J: TRBJ2-7; size: once; V: TRBV12-3/TRBV12-4; D: .; CDR3: CASSFNRVHEQYF; DNA: TGTGCCAGCAGTTTTAACAGGGTACACGAGCAGTACTTC
J: TRBJ2-7; size: few; V: TRBV15; D: .; CDR3: CATSRDLQIPFYEQYF; DNA: TGTGCCACCAGCAGAGATCTGCAGATACCTTTCTACGAGCAGTACTTC
J: TRBJ2-7; size: .; V: TRBV4-1; D: .; CDR3: CASSQSNHVDEQYF; DNA: TGCGCCAGCAGCCAATCAAACCATGTGGACGAGCAGTACTTC
J: TRBJ2-7; size: .; V: TRBV11-2; D: TRBD2; CDR3: CASSRRLAGDGEQYF; DNA: TGTGCCAGCAGCCGTAGACTAGCGGGAGATGGCGAGCAGTACTTC
J: TRBJ2-7; size: .; V: TRBV20-1; D: .; CDR3: CSAGPGASSYEQYF; DNA: TGCAGTGCCGGGCCGGGAGCGAGCTCCTACGAGCAGTACTTC
J: TRBJ2-5; size: many; V: TRBV12-3/TRBV12-4; D: .; CDR3: CASSLELRTQYF; DNA: TGTGCCAGCAGTTTAGAATTGCGGACCCAGTACTTC
J: TRBJ1-6; size: .; V: TRBV2; D: TRBD1; CDR3: CASSDDRVSLHF; DNA: TGTGCCAGCAGCGATGACAGGGTATCACTCCACTTT
J: TRBJ1-4; size: few; V: TRBV5-4; D: TRBD1; CDR3: CASSVDRENEKLFF; DNA: TGTGCCAGCAGCGTGGACAGGGAGAATGAAAAACTGTTTTTT
J: TRBJ2-7; size: many; V: TRBV28; D: .; CDR3: CASSSRLEGRGPGLF; DNA: TGTGCCAGCAGTTCCCGTTTGGAGGGACGGGGGCCGGGGCTATTC
J: TRBJ2-7; size: many; V: TRBV28; D: TRBD2; CDR3: CASRVLSAGSNEQYF; DNA: TGTGCCAGCAGAGTTCTATCAGCGGGATCCAACGAGCAGTACTTC
J: TRBJ2-7; size: many; V: TRBV2; D: TRBD1; CDR3: CASRAGTGIYEQYF; DNA: TGTGCCAGCAGGGCCGGGACAGGGATCTACGAGCAGTACTTC
J: TRBJ2-1; size: .; V: TRBV29-1; D: .; CDR3: CSVESWSSYNEQFF; DNA: TGCAGCGTTGAGTCATGGAGCTCCTACAATGAGCAGTTCTTC
J: TRBJ1-1; size: .; V: TRBV6-1; D: .; CDR3: CASSESGRGRHEAFF; DNA: TGTGCCAGCAGTGAATCGGGCAGGGGCCGTCATGAAGCTTTCTTT
J: TRBJ2-5; size: many; V: TRBV2; D: TRBD2; CDR3: CASSPGLAGVSETQYF; DNA: TGTGCCAGCAGTCCGGGACTAGCGGGAGTATCAGAGACCCAGTACTTC
J: TRBJ2-7; size: many; V: TRBV28; D: TRBD2; CDR3: CASSFPQTSGYEQYF; DNA: TGTGCCAGCAGTTTTCCCCAGACTAGCGGGTACGAGCAGTACTTC
J: TRBJ2-7; size: few; V: TRBV27; D: .; CDR3: CASSQETGEQYF; DNA: TGTGCCAGCAGTCAAGAGACAGGCGAGCAGTACTTC
J: TRBJ2-4; size: .; V: TRBV28; D: .; CDR3: CASDPGTNLNIQYF; DNA: TGTGCCAGCGATCCCGGGACCAATTTAAACATTCAGTACTTC
J: TRBJ2-1; size: .; V: TRBV28; D: TRBD2; CDR3: CASSFRRLAGVRARSSYNEQFF; DNA: TGTGCCAGCAGTTTCCGACGGCTAGCGGGAGTTCGGGCGAGGAGCTCCTACAATGAGCAGTTCTTC
J: TRBJ1-1; size: many; V: TRBV30; D: .; CDR3: CAWSSGDTEAFF; DNA: TGTGCCTGGAGTAGCGGCGACACTGAAGCTTTCTTT
J: TRBJ2-2; size: .; V: TRBV6-5; D: TRBD2; CDR3: CASSYFASGMAGELFF; DNA: TGTGCCAGCAGTTATTTCGCTAGCGGGATGGCCGGGGAGCTGTTTTTT
J: TRBJ1-2; size: many; V: TRBV27; D: .; CDR3: CASSRDLRAVGYTF; DNA: TGTGCCAGCAGCCGGGACCTCAGGGCGGTCGGCTACACCTTC
J: TRBJ2-4; size: few; V: TRBV5-1; D: .; CDR3: CASSVGDIDIQYF; DNA: TGCGCCAGCAGCGTAGGAGACATCGACATTCAGTACTTC
J: TRBJ2-5; size: many; V: TRBV5-1; D: TRBD2; CDR3: CASSLIAGGFAETQYF; DNA: TGCGCCAGCAGCTTGATCGCGGGAGGATTCGCGGAGACCCAGTACTTC
J: TRBJ2-4; size: few; V: TRBV7-2; D: .; CDR3: CASSPPDREGLYF; DNA: TGTGCCAGCAGCCCCCCGGACAGGGAGGGTTTATACTTC